This T cell receptor (beta chain) was observed in a study of shared clonotypes between healthy human individuals. Per the germline V gene, CDR1 is ENHRY and CDR2 is SYGVKD. The CDR3 has 13 amino acids. V lost 10 bases to trimming and J lost 10 bases, with 20 bases between them. TCRdb keeps only in-frame clones here, not all; method: immunoSEQ multiplex PCR. The sample consists of more than 1,200,000 clones, 98% to 99% of them appearing once. The J gene is TRBJ2-1, the V gene TRBV10-3; perhaps TRBD1 as D (6 bases). The sample comprised naive CD4+ T cells sorted from blood. The subset was: CD45RA+ positively selected. The clonotype was recovered from a man aged 25-40 years in good health. CDR3 coding DNA: TGTGCCAACATGCCGGGACAAGGCGAAGAGCAGTTCTTC. Protein sequence: CANMPGQGEEQFF.